This note documents a single T cell receptor (beta chain) sequence. This clone came up a few times. Which antigen it targets is not known. One junction end does not reproduce the germline sequence, and a read error may be involved. Separate from the approximately 690-subject first cohort, the validation cohort of 120 subjects was the group to which the donors belonged. The library was prepared using the immunoSEQ multiplex PCR assay. Concerning the study's data processing: A statistical classification framework was built for diagnosing cytomegalovirus status from the catalog of TCR beta chain sequences. Sourced from immuneACCESS, this table was stored by TCRdb with only in-frame sequences that have V and J called. A share of the clones is absent; for the studies checked, an unresolved V gene accounts for under half, and the remainder has no known explanation. V and J calls and clone size are as listed in that table; D and trimming were resolved from the DNA. The sample contains approximately 220,000 clones, about 87% of them found a single time. Less than 3% of the sample is in the top ten clones.

This sample stems from a study of cytomegalovirus exposure and HLA in healthy donors (dated by TCRdb to 2016 to 2017). For context, the study as a whole: The 550 to 750 repertoires of the first cohort and the roughly 110 validation repertoires were produced on the same platform, according to a later analysis. The aim of the study was to test whether cataloging public T cell receptors could identify signatures of past pathogen exposure. Along with the roughly 710-subject first cohort, a separate validation cohort of over a hundred different subjects was used. To predict cytomegalovirus infection status, the study combined high-throughput TCR immunosequencing, statistical association of individual TCRs with disease status, and machine learning. Points the paper makes about the study in general: A total of some 180 TCR beta chains were listed by the study as associated with cytomegalovirus. All 120 or so repertoires were used to score co-occurrence in the validation cohort in a later analysis, because that analysis had no HLA typing for the cohort. The classifier was reported to diagnose cytomegalovirus status with high specificity and sensitivity in both the original and validation cohorts. Across donors, most TCR sequences were observed very rarely, whereas some public TCRs were present in many individuals. According to the authors, the approach could potentially be generalized to other disease states and immunological phenotypes. A later analysis found that TCRs clustered in the first cohort also tended to co-occur in the 120 validation repertoires, with 90% to 95% of cluster scores above 0. A few of the identified cytomegalovirus-associated TCR beta chains were confirmed in vitro to be specific for cytomegalovirus antigens.

Sample: PBMCs. The source of this sequence is a man aged 18 to 30 in good health and CMV-seronegative.

Here the CDR3 is given as CASSLSTVQKNSPLHF. The sequenced DNA: TGTGCCAGCAGTTTGAGCACGGTACAGAAGAATTCGCCCCTCCACTTT. Recombination joined TRBV28 with TRBJ1-6; the D gene identity is not certain. Measured from the cysteine to the phenylalanine, the CDR3 is 16 residues long. Just the 48-base CDR3 DNA is kept, in frame starting at base 1. In the germline V gene, CDR1 corresponds to MDHEN and CDR2 to SYDVKM.